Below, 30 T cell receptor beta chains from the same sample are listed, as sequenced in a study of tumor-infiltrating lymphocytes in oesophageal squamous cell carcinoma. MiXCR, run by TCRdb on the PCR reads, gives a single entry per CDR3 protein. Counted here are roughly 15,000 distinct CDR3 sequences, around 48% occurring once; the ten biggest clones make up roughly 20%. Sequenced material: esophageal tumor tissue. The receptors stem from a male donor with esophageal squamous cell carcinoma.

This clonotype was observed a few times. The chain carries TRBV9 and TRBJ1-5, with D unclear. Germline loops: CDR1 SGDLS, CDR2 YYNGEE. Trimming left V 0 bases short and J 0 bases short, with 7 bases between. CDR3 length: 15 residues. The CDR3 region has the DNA TGTGCCAGCAGCGTAGAAGGCCGTAGCAATCAGCCCCAGCATTTT. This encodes CASSVEGRSNQPQHF. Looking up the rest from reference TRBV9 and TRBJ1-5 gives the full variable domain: DSGVTQTPKHLITATGQRVTLRCSPRSGDLSVYWYQQSLDQGLQFLIQYYNGEERAKGNILERFSAQQFPDLHSELNLSSLELGDSALYFCASSVEGRSNQPQHFGDGTRLSIL.

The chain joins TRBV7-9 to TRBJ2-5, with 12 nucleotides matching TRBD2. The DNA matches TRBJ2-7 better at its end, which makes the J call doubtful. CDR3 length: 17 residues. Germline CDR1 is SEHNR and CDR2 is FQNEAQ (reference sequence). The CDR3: CASSLAGTSGFQYEQYF. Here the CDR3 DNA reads TGTGCCAGCAGCTTAGCTGGGACTAGCGGGTTTCAGTACGAGCAGTACTTC.

The CDR3 is CASRPSGNNEQFF. Here the CDR3 DNA reads TGTGCCAGCAGACCTAGCGGTAACAATGAGCAGTTCTTC. This chain links TRBV12-3 or TRBV12-4 with TRBJ2-4; 7 bases line up with TRBD2. With the DNA end fitting TRBJ2-1 better, the J assignment may be wrong. The CDR3 is 13 amino acids.

The CDR3 DNA reads as TGTGCCAGCAGCTTAGGGGGACGGACGGGTGAAAAACTGTTTTTT. This gives the protein CASSLGGRTGEKLFF. The chain is built from TRBV7-9 and TRBJ1-4, with D possibly being TRBD1 (5 bases). The CDR3 runs to 15 residues. Trimming removed 1 base from V and 7 bases from J, with 13 bases in between. CDR1 is SEHNR and CDR2 is FQNEAQ in the germline V gene (reference sequence).

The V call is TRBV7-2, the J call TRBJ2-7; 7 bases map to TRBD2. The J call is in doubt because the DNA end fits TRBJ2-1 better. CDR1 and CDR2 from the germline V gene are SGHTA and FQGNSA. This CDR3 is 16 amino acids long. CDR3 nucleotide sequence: TGTGCCAGCAGCCCGTTCCTGGGGGGGGGCTACAATGAGCAGTTCTTC. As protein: CASSPFLGGGYNEQFF.

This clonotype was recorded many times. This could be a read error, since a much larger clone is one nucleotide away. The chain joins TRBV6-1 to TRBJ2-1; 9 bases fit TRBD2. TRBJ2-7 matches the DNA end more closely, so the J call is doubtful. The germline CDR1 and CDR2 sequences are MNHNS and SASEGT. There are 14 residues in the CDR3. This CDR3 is CASTEAGGYNEQYF. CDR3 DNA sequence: TGTGCCAGCACAGAAGCGGGGGGCTACAATGAGCAGTACTTC.

The CDR3 reads CASSRDLLGYTF. The CDR3 region has the DNA TGTGCCAGCAGTAGGGACCTTCTTGGCTACACCTTC. The genes are TRBV12-3 or TRBV12-4 and TRBJ1-2, with D possibly TRBD1 on 5 matching bases. V lost 5 bases and J lost 7, with 11 bases in between. CDR3 length equals 12 residues.

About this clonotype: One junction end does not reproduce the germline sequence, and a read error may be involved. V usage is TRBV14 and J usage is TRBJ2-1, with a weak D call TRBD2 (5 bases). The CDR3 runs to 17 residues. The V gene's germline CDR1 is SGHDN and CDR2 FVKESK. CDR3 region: CASSQVGPAVYNSPLHF. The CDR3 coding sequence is TGTGCCAGCAGCCAAGTTGGTCCAGCGGTTTATAATTCACCCCTCCACTTC.

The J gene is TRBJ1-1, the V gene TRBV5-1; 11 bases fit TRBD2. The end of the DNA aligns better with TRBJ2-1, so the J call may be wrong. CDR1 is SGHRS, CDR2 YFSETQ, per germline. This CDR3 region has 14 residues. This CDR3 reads CASTMTSGANEQFF. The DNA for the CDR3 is TGCGCCAGCACCATGACTAGCGGGGCCAATGAGCAGTTCTTC.

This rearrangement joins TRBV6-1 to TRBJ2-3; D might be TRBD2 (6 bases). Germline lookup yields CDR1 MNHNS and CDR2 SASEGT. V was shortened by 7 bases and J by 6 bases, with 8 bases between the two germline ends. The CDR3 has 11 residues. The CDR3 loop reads CASTRGDTQYF. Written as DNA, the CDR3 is TGTGCCAGCACCCGGGGGGATACGCAGTATTTT.

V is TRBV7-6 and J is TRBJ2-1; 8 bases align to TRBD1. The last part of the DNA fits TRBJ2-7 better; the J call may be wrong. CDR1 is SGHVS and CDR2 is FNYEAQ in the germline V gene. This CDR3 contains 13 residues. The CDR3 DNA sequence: TGTGCCAGCAGCCCGGACAGGGATGCCGAGCAGTACTTC. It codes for CASSPDRDAEQYF.

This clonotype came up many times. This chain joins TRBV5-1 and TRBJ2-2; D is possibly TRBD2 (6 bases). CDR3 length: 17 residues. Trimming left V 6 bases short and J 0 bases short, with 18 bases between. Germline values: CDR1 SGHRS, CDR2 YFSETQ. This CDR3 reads CASTSGVGYPNTGELFF. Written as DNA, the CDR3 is TGCGCCAGCACCTCGGGGGTCGGGTACCCGAACACCGGGGAGCTGTTTTTT.

The CDR3 spells CASSLKGPEKLFF. CDR3 sequence (DNA): TGTGCCAGCAGTTTAAAGGGACCTGAAAAACTGTTTTTT. The V call is TRBV12-3 or TRBV12-4, the J call TRBJ1-4; D is possibly TRBD1 (5 bases). This CDR3 comprises 13 residues. V was shortened by 2 bases and J by 7 bases, with 8 bases between the two germline ends.

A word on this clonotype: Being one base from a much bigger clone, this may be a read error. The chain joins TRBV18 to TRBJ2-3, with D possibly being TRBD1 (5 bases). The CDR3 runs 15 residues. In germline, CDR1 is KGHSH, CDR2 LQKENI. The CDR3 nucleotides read TGTGTCAGCCGGCTCGCATGGGGCAGCACAGATACGCAGTATTTT. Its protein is CVSRLAWGSTDTQYF.

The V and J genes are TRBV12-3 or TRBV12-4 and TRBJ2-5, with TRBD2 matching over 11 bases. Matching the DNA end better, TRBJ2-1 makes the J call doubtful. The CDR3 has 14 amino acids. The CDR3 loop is CASRLLAGANEQFF. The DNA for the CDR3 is TGTGCCAGCAGGCTACTAGCGGGAGCCAATGAGCAGTTCTTC.

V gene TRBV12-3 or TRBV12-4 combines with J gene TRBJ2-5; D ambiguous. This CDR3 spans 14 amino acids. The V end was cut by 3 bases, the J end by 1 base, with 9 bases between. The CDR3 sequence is CASSLGSLQETQYF. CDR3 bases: TGTGCCAGCAGTTTGGGCAGTCTCCAAGAGACCCAGTACTTC.

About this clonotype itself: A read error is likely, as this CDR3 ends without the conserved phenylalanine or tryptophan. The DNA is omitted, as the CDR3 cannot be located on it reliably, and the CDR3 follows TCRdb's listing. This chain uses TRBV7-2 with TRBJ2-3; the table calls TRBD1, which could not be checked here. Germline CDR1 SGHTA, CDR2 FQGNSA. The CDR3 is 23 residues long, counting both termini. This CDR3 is CASSSYEYPGTATTKFYGYTFGP.

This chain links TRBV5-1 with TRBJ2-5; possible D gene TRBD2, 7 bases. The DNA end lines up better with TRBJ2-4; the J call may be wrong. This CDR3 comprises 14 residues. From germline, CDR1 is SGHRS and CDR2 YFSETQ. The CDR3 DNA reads TGCGCCAGCAGCCAGGGTCGGGGGGCGGACATTCAGTACTTC. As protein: CASSQGRGADIQYF.

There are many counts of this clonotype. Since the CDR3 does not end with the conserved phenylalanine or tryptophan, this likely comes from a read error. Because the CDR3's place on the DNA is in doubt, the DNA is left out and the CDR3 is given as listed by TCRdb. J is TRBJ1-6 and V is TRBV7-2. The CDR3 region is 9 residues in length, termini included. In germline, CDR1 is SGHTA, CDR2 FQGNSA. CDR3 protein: CASSRPRIL.

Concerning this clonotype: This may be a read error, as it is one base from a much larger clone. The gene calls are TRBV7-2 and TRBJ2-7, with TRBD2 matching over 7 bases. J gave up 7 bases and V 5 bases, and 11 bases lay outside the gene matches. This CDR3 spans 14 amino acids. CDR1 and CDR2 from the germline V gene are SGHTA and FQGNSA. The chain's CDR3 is CASSPRGGMNEQYF. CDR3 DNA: TGTGCCAGCAGCCCCCGCGGGGGAATGAATGAGCAGTACTTC.

CDR3 coding DNA: TGTGCCAGCAGCTCGCCCCGGACTAACTCCTACGAGCAGTACTTC. Protein sequence: CASSSPRTNSYEQYF. The chain couples TRBV7-3 to TRBJ2-7; TRBD2 might be the D (6 bases). This CDR3 has 15 amino acids. The V end lost 4 bases, the J end lost 0 bases, and 13 bases lay between the germline ends. Germline V lookup: CDR1 SGHTA, CDR2 FQGTGA.

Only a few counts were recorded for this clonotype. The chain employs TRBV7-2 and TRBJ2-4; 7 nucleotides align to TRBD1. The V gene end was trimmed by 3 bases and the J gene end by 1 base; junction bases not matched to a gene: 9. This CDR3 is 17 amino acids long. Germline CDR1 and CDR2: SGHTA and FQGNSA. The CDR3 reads CASSLPPGQLAKNIQYF. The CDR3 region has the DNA TGTGCCAGCAGCTTGCCCCCGGGACAGTTGGCCAAAAACATTCAGTACTTC.

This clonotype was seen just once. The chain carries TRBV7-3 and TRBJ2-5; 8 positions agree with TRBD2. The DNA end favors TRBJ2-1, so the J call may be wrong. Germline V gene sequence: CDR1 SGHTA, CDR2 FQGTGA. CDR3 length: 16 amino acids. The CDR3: CASSLTSVAGRNEQFF. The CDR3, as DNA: TGTGCCAGCAGCTTAACGTCGGTAGCGGGAAGGAATGAGCAGTTCTTC.

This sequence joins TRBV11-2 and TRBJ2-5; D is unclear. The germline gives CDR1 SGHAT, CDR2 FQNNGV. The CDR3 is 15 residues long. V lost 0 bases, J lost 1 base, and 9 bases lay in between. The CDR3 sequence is CASSLEFQSQETQYF. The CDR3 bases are TGTGCCAGCAGCTTAGAGTTCCAGTCCCAAGAGACCCAGTACTTC. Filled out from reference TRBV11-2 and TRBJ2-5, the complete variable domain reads EAGVAQSPRYKIIEKRQSVAFWCNPISGHATLYWYQQILGQGPKLLIQFQNNGVVDDSQLPKDRFSAERLKGVDSTLKIQPAKLEDSAVYLCASSLEFQSQETQYFGPGTRLLVL.

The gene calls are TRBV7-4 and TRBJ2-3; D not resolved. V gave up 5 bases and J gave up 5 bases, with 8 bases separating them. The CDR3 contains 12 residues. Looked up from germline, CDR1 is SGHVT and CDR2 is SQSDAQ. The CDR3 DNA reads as TGTGCCAGCAGCCTACTCCGAGATACGCAGTATTTT. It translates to CASSLLRDTQYF.

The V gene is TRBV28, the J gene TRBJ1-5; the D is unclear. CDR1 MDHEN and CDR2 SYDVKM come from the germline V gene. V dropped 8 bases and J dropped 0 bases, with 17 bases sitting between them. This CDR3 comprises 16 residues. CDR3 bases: TGTGCCAGCCAACTCAGACTTGACTCTAGCAATCAGCCCCAGCATTTT. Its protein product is CASQLRLDSSNQPQHF.

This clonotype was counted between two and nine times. The chain's CDR3 is CASSVGLAGGGQETQYF. The CDR3 nucleotides are TGTGCCAGCAGCGTAGGACTAGCGGGAGGAGGCCAAGAGACCCAGTACTTC. The chain uses TRBV7-6 and TRBJ2-7, with 14 bases lining up with TRBD2. The DNA end favors TRBJ2-5, so the J call may be wrong. The CDR3 contains 17 residues. The germline V gene encodes CDR1 SGHVS and CDR2 FNYEAQ.

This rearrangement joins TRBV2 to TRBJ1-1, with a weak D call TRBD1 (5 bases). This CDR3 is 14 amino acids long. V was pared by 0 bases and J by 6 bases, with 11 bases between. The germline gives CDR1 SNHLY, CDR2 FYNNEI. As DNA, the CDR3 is TGTGCCAGCAGTGAAGCGGTGATGGGGGCTGAAGCTTTCTTT. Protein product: CASSEAVMGAEAFF.

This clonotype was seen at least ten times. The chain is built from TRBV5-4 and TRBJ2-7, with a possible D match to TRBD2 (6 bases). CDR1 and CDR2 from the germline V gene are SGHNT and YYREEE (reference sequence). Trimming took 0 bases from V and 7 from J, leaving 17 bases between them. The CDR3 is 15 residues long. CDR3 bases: TGTGCCAGCAGCTTGGCCAGCGGGTTCAACAGGGAGCAGTACTTC. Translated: CASSLASGFNREQYF.

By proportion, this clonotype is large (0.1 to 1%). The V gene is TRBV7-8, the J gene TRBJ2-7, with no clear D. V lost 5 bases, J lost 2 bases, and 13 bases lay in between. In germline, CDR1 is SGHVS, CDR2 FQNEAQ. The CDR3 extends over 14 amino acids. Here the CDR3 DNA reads TGTGCCAGCAGCCCCGAGGACGAGGCCTACGAGCAGTACTTC. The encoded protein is CASSPEDEAYEQYF.